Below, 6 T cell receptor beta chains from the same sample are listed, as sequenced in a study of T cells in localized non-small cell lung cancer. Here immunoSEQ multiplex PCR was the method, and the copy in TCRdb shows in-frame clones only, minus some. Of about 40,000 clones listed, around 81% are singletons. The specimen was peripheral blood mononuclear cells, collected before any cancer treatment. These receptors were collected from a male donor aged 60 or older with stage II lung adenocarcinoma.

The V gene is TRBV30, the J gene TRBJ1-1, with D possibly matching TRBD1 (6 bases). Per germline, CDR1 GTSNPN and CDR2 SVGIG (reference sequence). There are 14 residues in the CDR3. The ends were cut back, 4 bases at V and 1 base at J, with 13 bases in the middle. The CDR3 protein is CAWNGGAENTEAFF. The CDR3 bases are TGTGCCTGGAATGGGGGGGCCGAGAACACTGAAGCTTTCTTT.

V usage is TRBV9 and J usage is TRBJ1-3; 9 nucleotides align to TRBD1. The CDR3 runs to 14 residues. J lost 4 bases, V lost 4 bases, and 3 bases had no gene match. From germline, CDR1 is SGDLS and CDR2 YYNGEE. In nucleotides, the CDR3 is TGTGCCAGCAGCCGGACAGGGGCGGGAAACACCATATATTTT. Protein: CASSRTGAGNTIYF.

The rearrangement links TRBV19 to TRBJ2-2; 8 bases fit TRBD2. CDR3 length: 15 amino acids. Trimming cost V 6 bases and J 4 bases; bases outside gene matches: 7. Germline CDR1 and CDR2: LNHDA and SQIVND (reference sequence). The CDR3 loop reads CASRSLAGRTGELFF. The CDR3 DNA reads TGTGCCAGTAGGTCTCTAGCGGGCCGCACCGGGGAGCTGTTTTTT.

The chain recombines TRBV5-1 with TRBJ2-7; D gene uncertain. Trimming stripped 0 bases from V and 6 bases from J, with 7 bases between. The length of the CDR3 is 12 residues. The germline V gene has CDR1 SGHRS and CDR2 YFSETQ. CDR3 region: CASSLVGREQYF. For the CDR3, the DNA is TGCGCCAGCAGCTTGGTCGGACGCGAGCAGTACTTC.

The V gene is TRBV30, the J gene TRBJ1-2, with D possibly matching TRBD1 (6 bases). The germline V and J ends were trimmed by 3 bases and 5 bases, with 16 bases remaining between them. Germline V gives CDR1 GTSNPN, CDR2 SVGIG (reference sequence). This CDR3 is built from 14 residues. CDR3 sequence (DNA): TGTGCCTGGAGCGCAGGGGCCGGGGGGTATGGCTACACCTTC. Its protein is CAWSAGAGGYGYTF.

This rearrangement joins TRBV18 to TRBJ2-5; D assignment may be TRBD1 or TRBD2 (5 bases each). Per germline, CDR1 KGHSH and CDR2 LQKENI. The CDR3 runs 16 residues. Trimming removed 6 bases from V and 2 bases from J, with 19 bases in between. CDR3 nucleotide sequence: TGTGCCAGCTCCGCCCTACAATCCGGGGCGCAAGAGACCCAGTACTTC. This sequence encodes CASSALQSGAQETQYF.